This T cell receptor (beta chain) stems from a study of spatial heterogeneity in lung cancer. In the study overall: Alpha-chain detections were consistently fewer than beta-chain detections among the sequences.

Broader study findings: Within tumors, counts of expanded alpha and beta TCRs tracked tumor mutation counts. Counts for ubiquitous and regional expanded TCRs went along with ubiquitous and regional nonsynonymous mutations, respectively.

This clonotype appeared a few times. As yet, its antigen is unknown. Described time point: sample taken at primary tumor resection. Sequencing covered unsorted whole RNA taken from tumor, nontumor lung or frozen PBMC. The germline gives CDR1 LGHDT, CDR2 YNNKEL (reference sequence). With 4 bases removed from V and 8 bases from J, the gap between germline ends came to 18 bases. The CDR3 sequence is 15 residues long. A unique molecular identifier was attached to every TCR cDNA molecule. TCRdb re-analysed the 5' RACE reads in MiXCR, keeping a single row per CDR3 protein. The table has fewer than 7,000 distinct CDR3 sequences, about 14% seen once.

The starting material was lung tumor tissue, obtained at surgery. The V call is TRBV3-1, the J call TRBJ2-1; D is perhaps TRBD1 (7 bases). This TCR came from a male donor with early-stage non-small cell lung cancer. The CDR3 loop is CASSPLRGPGDEQFF. The CDR3 coding sequence is TGTGCCAGCAGCCCCCTTAGGGGGCCGGGGGATGAGCAGTTCTTC.